This TCR beta chain was documented in a study of cytomegalovirus exposure and HLA in healthy donors. 60 Vbeta and 13 Jbeta primers were used in PCR. Assay: immunoSEQ multiplex PCR; the TCRdb copy retains only in-frame clones and omits some. The sample carries approximately 200,000 clones, 65% to 75% recorded once. The CDR3 length is 16 residues. Germline-derived CDR1 and CDR2 are MNHEY and SMNVEV (reference sequence). J lost 3 bases, V lost 5 bases, and 9 bases had no gene match. This clone was observed a single time. J is TRBJ2-7 and V is TRBV27; 11 positions match TRBD2. The TCR was taken from a man aged 25-45 years in good health and CMV-seropositive. Sequences were obtained from PBMCs. The CDR3: CASSLSGLAGYYEQYF. The CDR3 nucleotides read TGTGCCAGCAGTCTCTCCGGACTAGCGGGTTACTACGAGCAGTACTTC.